This T cell receptor beta chain was obtained from a study of control samples from healthy donors and cancer patients. Measured with immunoSEQ multiplex PCR; TCRdb has only the in-frame clones, and not every one. The sample lists tens of thousands of clones, roughly 90% seen once, with roughly 42% in the top ten. Per germline, CDR1 MDHEN and CDR2 SYDVKM. There are 12 residues in the CDR3. The V and J ends lost 10 bases and 3 bases respectively, with 13 bases between them. The source of this sequence is a man aged 50 to 60 with head and neck cancer. The sequenced sample consisted of PBMCs. The chain recombines TRBV28 with TRBJ2-7; D is possibly TRBD2 (5 bases). The CDR3 sequence: CAIQRNSYEQYF. Written as DNA, the CDR3 is TGTGCCATCCAGCGGAATAGCTACGAGCAGTACTTC.